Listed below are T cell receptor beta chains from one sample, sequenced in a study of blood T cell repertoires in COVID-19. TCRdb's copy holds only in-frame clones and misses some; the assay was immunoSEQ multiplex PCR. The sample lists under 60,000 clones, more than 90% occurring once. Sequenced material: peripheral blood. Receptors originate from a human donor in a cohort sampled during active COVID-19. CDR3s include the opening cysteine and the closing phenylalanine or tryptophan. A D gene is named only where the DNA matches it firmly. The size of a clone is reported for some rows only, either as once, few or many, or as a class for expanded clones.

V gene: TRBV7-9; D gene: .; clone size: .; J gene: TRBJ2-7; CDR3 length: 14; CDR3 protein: CASSDPAGFDEQYF; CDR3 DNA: TGTGCCAGCAGCGACCCCGCGGGTTTCGACGAGCAGTACTTC
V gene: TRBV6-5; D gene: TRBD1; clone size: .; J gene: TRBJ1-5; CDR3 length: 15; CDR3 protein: CASSIVQGTDQPQHF; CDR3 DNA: TGTGCCAGCAGCATTGTACAGGGGACCGATCAGCCCCAGCATTTT
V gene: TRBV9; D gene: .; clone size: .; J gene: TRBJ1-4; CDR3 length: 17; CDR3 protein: CASSSLRGGTANEKLFF; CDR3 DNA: TGTGCCAGCAGCTCGCTAAGGGGTGGAACAGCTAATGAAAAACTGTTTTTT
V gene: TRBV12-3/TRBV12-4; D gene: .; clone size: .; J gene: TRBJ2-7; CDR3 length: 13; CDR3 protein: CASSMTETYEQYF; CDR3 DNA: TGTGCCAGCAGCATGACGGAGACCTACGAGCAGTACTTC
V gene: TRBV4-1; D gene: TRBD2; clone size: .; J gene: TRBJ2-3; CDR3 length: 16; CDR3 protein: CASSRLGREGTDTQYF; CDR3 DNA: TGCGCCAGCAGCCGCCTGGGGCGGGAGGGCACAGATACGCAGTATTTT
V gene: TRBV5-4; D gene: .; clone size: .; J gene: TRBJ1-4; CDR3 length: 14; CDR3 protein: CASSYGNPNEKLFF; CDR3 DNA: TGTGCCAGCAGCTACGGGAACCCTAATGAAAAACTGTTTTTT
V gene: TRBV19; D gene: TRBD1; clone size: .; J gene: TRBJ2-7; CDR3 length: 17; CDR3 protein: CASKGQGASGGIHEQYF; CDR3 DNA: TGTGCCAGCAAGGGACAGGGGGCGTCTGGCGGGATCCACGAGCAGTACTTC
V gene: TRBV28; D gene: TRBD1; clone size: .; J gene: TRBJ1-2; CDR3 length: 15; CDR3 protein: CASSSHGTGNYGYTF; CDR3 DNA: TGTGCCAGCAGCTCCCACGGGACAGGGAACTATGGCTACACCTTC
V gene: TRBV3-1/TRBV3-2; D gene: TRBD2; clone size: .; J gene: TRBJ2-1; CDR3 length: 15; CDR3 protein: CASSPPSGSNNEQFF; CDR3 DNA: TGTGCCAGCAGCCCTCCTAGCGGGAGTAACAATGAGCAGTTCTTC
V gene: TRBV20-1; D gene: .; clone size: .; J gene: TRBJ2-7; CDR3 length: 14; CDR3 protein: CSASDGGLTYEQYF; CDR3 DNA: TGCAGTGCTAGTGATGGGGGCTTAACCTACGAGCAGTACTTC
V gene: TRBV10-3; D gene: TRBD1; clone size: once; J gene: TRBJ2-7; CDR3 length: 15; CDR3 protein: CAISESMDRAYEQYF; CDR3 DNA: TGTGCCATCAGTGAGTCGATGGACAGGGCCTACGAGCAGTACTTC
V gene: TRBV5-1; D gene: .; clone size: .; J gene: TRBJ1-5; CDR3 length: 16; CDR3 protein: CASSLAGEGSDQPQHF; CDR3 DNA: TGCGCCAGCAGCTTGGCCGGGGAGGGAAGCGATCAGCCCCAGCATTTT
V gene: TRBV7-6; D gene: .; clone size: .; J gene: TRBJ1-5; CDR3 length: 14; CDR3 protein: CASSLESSNQPQHF; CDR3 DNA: TGTGCCAGCAGCTTAGAATCAAGCAATCAGCCCCAGCATTTT
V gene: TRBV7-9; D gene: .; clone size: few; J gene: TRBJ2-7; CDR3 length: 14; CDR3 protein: CASSSGTRLWEQYF; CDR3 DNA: TGTGCCAGCAGCTCCGGGACTCGACTCTGGGAGCAGTACTTC
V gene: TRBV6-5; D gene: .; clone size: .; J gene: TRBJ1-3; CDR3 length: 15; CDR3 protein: CASKETATSGNTIYF; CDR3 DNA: TGTGCCAGCAAGGAGACAGCAACCTCTGGAAACACCATATATTTT
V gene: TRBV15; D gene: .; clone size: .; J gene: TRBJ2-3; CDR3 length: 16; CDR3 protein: CATSGIPWESTDTQYF; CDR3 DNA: TGTGCCACCAGCGGGATTCCGTGGGAGAGCACAGATACGCAGTATTTT
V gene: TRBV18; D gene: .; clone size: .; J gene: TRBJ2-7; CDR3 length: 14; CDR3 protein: CASSPSGLTNEQYF; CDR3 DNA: TGTGCCAGCTCACCATCAGGGTTAACTAACGAGCAGTACTTC
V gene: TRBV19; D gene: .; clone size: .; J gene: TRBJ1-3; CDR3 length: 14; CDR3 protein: CASSPDLSGNTIYF; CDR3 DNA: TGTGCCAGTAGTCCGGACTTATCTGGAAACACCATATATTTT
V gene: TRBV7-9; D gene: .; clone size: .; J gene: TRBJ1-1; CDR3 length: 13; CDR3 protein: CASSPLGGSEAFF; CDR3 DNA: TGTGCCAGCAGTCCCCTAGGGGGTTCTGAAGCTTTCTTT
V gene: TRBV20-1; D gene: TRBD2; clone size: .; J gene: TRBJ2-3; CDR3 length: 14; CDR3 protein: CSASTSGRSYTQYF; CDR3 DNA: TGCAGTGCTAGTACTAGCGGGCGCTCTTATACGCAGTATTTT
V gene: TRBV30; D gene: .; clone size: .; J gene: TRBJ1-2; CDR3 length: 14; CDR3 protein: CAWRVGGSNYGYTF; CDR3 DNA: TGTGCCTGGAGGGTAGGCGGGAGCAACTATGGCTACACCTTC
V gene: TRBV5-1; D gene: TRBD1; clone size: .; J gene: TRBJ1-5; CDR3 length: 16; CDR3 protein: CASSLGPTGGNQPQHF; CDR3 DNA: TGCGCCAGCAGCTTGGGACCGACAGGGGGCAATCAGCCCCAGCATTTT
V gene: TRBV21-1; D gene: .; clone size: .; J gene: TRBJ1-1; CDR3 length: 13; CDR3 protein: CASSKEGDTEAFF; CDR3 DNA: TGTGCCAGCAGCAAAGAGGGGGACACTGAAGCTTTCTTT
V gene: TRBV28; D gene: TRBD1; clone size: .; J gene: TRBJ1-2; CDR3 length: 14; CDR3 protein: CASSLLTGVYGYTF; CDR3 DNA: TGTGCCAGCAGTTTATTGACAGGGGTCTATGGCTACACCTTC
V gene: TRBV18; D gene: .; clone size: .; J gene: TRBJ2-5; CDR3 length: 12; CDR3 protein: CASSLRQETQYF; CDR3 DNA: TGTGCCAGCTCACTCCGTCAAGAGACCCAGTACTTC
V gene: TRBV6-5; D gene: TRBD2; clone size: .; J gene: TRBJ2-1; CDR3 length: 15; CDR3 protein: CASSREAGSYNEQFF; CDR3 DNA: TGTGCCAGCAGCCGGGAGGCAGGCTCCTACAATGAGCAGTTCTTC
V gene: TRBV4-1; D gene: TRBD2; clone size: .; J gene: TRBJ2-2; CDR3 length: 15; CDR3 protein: CASSQVGAGGGELFF; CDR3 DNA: TGCGCCAGCAGCCAAGTAGGCGCGGGAGGTGGGGAGCTGTTTTTT
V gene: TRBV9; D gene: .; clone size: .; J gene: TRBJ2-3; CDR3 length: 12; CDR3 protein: CASSGAGDTQYF; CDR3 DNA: TGTGCCAGCAGCGGGGCGGGAGATACGCAGTATTTT
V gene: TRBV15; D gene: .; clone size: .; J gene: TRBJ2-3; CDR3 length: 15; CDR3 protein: CATSRDLAVADTQYF; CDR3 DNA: TGTGCCACCAGCAGAGACCTAGCTGTGGCAGATACGCAGTATTTT
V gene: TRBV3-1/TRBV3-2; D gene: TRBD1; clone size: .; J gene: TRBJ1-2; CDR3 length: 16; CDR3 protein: CASSHKDRGGLNGYTF; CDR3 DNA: TGTGCCAGCAGCCACAAGGACAGGGGCGGACTAAATGGCTACACCTTC
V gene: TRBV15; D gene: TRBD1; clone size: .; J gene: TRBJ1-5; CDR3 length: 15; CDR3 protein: CATRLGDRDNQPQHF; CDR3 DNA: TGTGCCACCAGATTGGGCGACAGGGACAATCAGCCCCAGCATTTT
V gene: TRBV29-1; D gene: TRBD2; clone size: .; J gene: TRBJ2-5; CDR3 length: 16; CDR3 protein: CSVGGGRALLVETQYF; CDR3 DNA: TGCAGCGTGGGGGGCGGGAGGGCCCTTTTAGTAGAGACCCAGTACTTC
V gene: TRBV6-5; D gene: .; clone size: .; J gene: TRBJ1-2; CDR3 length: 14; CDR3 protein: CASKIRDIPYGYTF; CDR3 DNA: TGTGCCAGCAAGATCCGGGACATCCCCTATGGCTACACCTTC
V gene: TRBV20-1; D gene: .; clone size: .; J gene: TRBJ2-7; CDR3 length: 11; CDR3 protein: CSGRGGYEQYF; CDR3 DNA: TGCAGTGGCAGGGGTGGCTACGAGCAGTACTTC
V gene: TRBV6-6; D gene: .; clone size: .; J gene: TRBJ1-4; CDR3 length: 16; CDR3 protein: CASRPQGREANEKLFF; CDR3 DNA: TGTGCCAGCAGGCCTCAGGGGAGGGAGGCTAATGAAAAACTGTTTTTT
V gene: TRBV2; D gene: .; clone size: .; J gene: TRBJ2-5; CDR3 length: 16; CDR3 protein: CASSEELGQLQETQYF; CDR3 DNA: TGTGCCAGCAGTGAAGAATTAGGACAGCTTCAAGAGACCCAGTACTTC
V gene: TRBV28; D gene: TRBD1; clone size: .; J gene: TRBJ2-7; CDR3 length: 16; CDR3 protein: CASRGDRGPGFNEQYF; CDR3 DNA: TGTGCCAGTAGGGGGGACAGGGGGCCAGGTTTTAACGAGCAGTACTTC
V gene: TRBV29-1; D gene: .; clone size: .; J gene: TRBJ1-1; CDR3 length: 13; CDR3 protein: CSVETGLNTEAFF; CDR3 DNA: TGCAGCGTTGAAACAGGGTTGAACACTGAAGCTTTCTTT
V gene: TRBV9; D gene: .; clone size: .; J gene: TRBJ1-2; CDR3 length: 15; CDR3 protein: CASSNVRGAWYGYTF; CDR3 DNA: TGTGCCAGCAGCAACGTCCGGGGGGCTTGGTATGGCTACACCTTC
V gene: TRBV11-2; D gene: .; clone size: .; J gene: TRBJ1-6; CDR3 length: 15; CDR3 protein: CASSLSGASHSPLHF; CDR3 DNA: TGTGCCAGCAGCTTAAGTGGGGCCAGCCATTCACCCCTCCACTTT
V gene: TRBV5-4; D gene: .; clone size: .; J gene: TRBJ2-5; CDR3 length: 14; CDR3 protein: CASSRRLTEETQYF; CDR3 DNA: TGTGCCAGCAGCCGAAGACTAACCGAAGAGACCCAGTACTTC
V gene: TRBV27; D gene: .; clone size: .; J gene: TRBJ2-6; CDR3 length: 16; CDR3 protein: CASQQVQSSGANVLTF; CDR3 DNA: TGTGCCAGTCAACAGGTCCAGAGCTCTGGGGCCAACGTCCTGACTTTC
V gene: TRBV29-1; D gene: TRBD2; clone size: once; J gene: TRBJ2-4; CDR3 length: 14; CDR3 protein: CSARLAGGPNIQYF; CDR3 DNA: TGCAGCGCAAGACTAGCGGGAGGGCCAAACATTCAGTACTTC
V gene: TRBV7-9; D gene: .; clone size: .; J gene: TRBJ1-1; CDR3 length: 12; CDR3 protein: CASSLLGSEAFF; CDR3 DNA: TGTGCCAGCAGCTTACTAGGTTCTGAAGCTTTCTTT
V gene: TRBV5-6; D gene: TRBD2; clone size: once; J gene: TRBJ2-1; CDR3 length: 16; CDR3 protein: CASSPGAGGPLDEQFF; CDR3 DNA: TGTGCCAGCAGCCCAGGCGCGGGAGGGCCGCTTGATGAGCAGTTCTTC